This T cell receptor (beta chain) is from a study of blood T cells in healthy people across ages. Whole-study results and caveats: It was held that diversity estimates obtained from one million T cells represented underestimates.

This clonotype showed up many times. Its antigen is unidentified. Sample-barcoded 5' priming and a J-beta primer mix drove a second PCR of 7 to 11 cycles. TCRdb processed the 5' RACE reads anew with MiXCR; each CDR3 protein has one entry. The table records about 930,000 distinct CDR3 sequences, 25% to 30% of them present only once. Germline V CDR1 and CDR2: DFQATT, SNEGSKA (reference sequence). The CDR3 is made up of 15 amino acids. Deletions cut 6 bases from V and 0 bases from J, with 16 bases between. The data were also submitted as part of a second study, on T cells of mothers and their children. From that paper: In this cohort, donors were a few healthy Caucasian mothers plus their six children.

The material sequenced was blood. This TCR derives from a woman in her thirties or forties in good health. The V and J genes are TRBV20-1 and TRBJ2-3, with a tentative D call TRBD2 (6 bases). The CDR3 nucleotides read TGCAGTGCAACCTCCATAGCGGTCAGCACAGATACGCAGTATTTT. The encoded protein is CSATSIAVSTDTQYF.